A single sample is the source of the 28 T cell receptor beta chains below, sequenced in a study of T cell changes during pregnancy in multiple sclerosis. Using immunoSEQ multiplex PCR, the repertoire was profiled, and TCRdb retains in-frame clones only, with some absent. The repertoire holds 50,000 to 70,000 clones, with roughly 90% as singletons. The material sequenced was CD8+ T cells from peripheral blood mononuclear cells, taken before pregnancy. The receptors derive from a female donor with multiple sclerosis, enrolled in a pregnancy study.

V gene TRBV7-8 combines with J gene TRBJ1-5; perhaps TRBD1 as D (5 bases). This CDR3 has 16 residues. Germline-derived CDR1 and CDR2 are SGHVS and FQNEAQ. V lost 5 bases and J 4 bases, leaving 18 bases between the germline ends. Written as DNA, the CDR3 is TGTGCCAGCAGCCCGACGCCGGCCCAGGGAAATCAGCCCCAGCATTTT. This sequence encodes CASSPTPAQGNQPQHF.

The chain combines TRBV10-1 with TRBJ2-7; D possibly corresponds to TRBD1 (6 bases). V was trimmed by 8 bases and J by 6 bases, leaving 8 bases between them. Germline CDR1 reads WNHNN; CDR2 reads SYGVQD (reference sequence). The CDR3 has 10 amino acids. The CDR3 loop is CASQGSEQYF. CDR3 DNA sequence: TGCGCCAGCCAGGGGAGCGAGCAGTACTTC.

The V call is TRBV5-6, the J call TRBJ2-7, with TRBD1 matching over 7 bases. The trim removed 0 bases at V and 2 bases at J, leaving 2 bases unmatched. This CDR3 has 14 residues. Looked up from germline, CDR1 is SGHDT and CDR2 is YYEEEE. CDR3 residues: CASSLGDSTYEQYF. The CDR3 bases are TGTGCCAGCAGCTTGGGGGACAGTACCTACGAGCAGTACTTC.

The DNA for the CDR3 is TGTGCCAGTACCCTGGGGGACAGTTATGGCAATCAGCCCCAGCATTTT. Residues: CASTLGDSYGNQPQHF. This chain uses TRBV19 with TRBJ1-5; TRBD1 aligns across 7 bases. The CDR3 contains 16 residues. Looked up from germline, CDR1 is LNHDA and CDR2 is SQIVND (reference sequence). Trimming cost V 7 bases and J 2 bases; bases outside gene matches: 11.

The chain couples TRBV7-9 to TRBJ2-1; 10 positions agree with TRBD1. The germline gives CDR1 SEHNR, CDR2 FQNEAQ (reference sequence). This CDR3 region has 15 residues. V was clipped by 4 bases and J by 7 bases; unmatched bases: 7. For the CDR3, the DNA is TGTGCCAGCAGCTCCGGGACAGGGGAAATAAATGAGCAGTTCTTC. It yields the protein CASSSGTGEINEQFF. Full variable domain (outside the CDR3, taken from reference TRBV7-9 and TRBJ2-1): DTGVSQNPRHKITKRGQNVTFRCDPISEHNRLYWYRQTLGQGPEFLTYFQNEAQLEKSRLLSDRFSAERPKGSFSTLEIQRTEQGDSAMYLCASSSGTGEINEQFFGPGTRLTVL.

The chain has TRBV29-1 and TRBJ2-1; possible D gene TRBD1, 6 bases. V shed 4 bases and J shed 3 bases, with 10 bases lying between them. The CDR3 has 13 amino acids. Germline CDR1 is SQVTM and CDR2 is ANQGSEA. This chain's CDR3 is CSVGETGYNEQFF. In nucleotides, the CDR3 is TGCAGCGTTGGGGAGACAGGCTACAATGAGCAGTTCTTC.

The chain joins TRBV27 to TRBJ1-4; D remains unclear. This CDR3 has 15 amino acids. CDR1 MNHEY and CDR2 SMNVEV come from the germline V gene (reference sequence). Trimming removed 5 bases at V and 2 bases at J, with 12 bases between. CDR3 sequence (DNA): TGTGCCAGCAGTCCCTACAGTGGTACTAATGAAAAACTGTTTTTT. It is translated as CASSPYSGTNEKLFF.

This clone showed up just once. CDR3 sequence (DNA): TGTGCCTGGACGACAGGGGATGGCTACACCTTC. Its translation is CAWTTGDGYTF. The V and J genes are TRBV30 and TRBJ1-2; 8 bases match TRBD1. CDR1 and CDR2 (germline): GTSNPN, SVGIG (reference sequence). The CDR3 is 11 amino acids. The junction had 1 base not matched to a gene; V was cut back by 4 bases and J by 6 bases.

This rearrangement joins TRBV6-1 to TRBJ2-3; 9 bases agree with TRBD1. This CDR3 has 19 amino acids. J was trimmed by 0 bases and V by 3 bases; bases with no gene match: 13. CDR1 and CDR2 (germline): MNHNS, SASEGT. DNA of the CDR3: TGTGCCAGCAGTGATCCCGGGACAGGGTATTCCTCTAGCACAGATACGCAGTATTTT. This translates into CASSDPGTGYSSSTDTQYF.

The chain couples TRBV11-2 to TRBJ1-5; D not certain. Germline-derived CDR1 and CDR2 are SGHAT and FQNNGV. Trimming removed 0 bases from V and 5 bases from J, with 11 bases in between. This CDR3 has 15 residues. The CDR3 DNA sequence: TGTGCCAGCAGCTTAGAGGCTGGAGTTCATCAGCCCCAGCATTTT. It codes for CASSLEAGVHQPQHF.

The chain is built from TRBV9 and TRBJ2-5; 13 bases are a match to TRBD2. The CDR3 is 15 residues long. In germline, CDR1 is SGDLS, CDR2 YYNGEE. J gave up 5 bases and V 0 bases, and 1 base lay outside the gene matches. The CDR3 spells CASSVELAGGETQYF. CDR3 bases: TGTGCCAGCAGCGTAGAACTAGCGGGGGGGGAGACCCAGTACTTC.

The gene calls are TRBV6-1 and TRBJ2-1; TRBD2 aligns across 13 bases. V lost 6 bases and J lost 16; bases outside the gene matches: 6. Germline CDR1 reads MNHNS; CDR2 reads SASEGT. CDR3 size: 12 residues. The CDR3 region has the DNA TGTGCCAGCAGCGACCTGGGACTAGCGGGATTCTTC. It specifies CASSDLGLAGFF.

The gene calls are TRBV2 and TRBJ2-7; possibly TRBD2 for D (7 bases). V lost 6 bases to trimming and J lost 2 bases, with 14 bases between them. The germline V gene encodes CDR1 SNHLY and CDR2 FYNNEI. CDR3 length: 14 residues. The CDR3: CASRSEGGTYEQYF. For the CDR3, the DNA is TGTGCCAGCAGGTCCGAGGGGGGGACCTACGAGCAGTACTTC.

This clone was recorded once. The gene calls are TRBV27 and TRBJ2-3; 8 bases line up with TRBD1. Germline CDR1 is MNHEY and CDR2 is SMNVEV (reference sequence). The CDR3 covers 16 residues. V trimming: 5 bases; J trimming: 2 bases; junction bases outside the gene matches: 9. CDR3 sequence reads: CASSPWTGKNTDTQYF. The CDR3 DNA reads TGTGCCAGCAGTCCCTGGACAGGGAAAAACACAGATACGCAGTATTTT.

This clone has just one count. V is TRBV2 and J is TRBJ2-7; a weak D match, TRBD1 (5 bases). CDR1 is SNHLY and CDR2 is FYNNEI in the germline V gene. This CDR3 is built from 15 residues. The ends were cut back, 0 bases at V and 2 bases at J, with 11 bases in the middle. The DNA of the CDR3 is TGTGCCAGCAGTGAAGCGCAGGGTGGGACCTACGAGCAGTACTTC. It is translated as CASSEAQGGTYEQYF.

The genes are TRBV7-8 and TRBJ1-3, with TRBD1 matching 9 bases. The germline gives CDR1 SGHVS, CDR2 FQNEAQ. V dropped 5 bases and J dropped 4; count of bases not matched to a gene: 3. CDR3 length: 14 amino acids. The chain's CDR3 is CASSQTGGGNTIYF. CDR3 in DNA: TGTGCCAGCAGCCAGACAGGGGGAGGAAACACCATATATTTT.

The chain combines TRBV10-3 with TRBJ1-1; maybe TRBD1 (5 bases). The CDR3 has 15 amino acids. With 2 bases removed from V and 4 bases from J, the gap between germline ends came to 14 bases. Germline V gene sequence: CDR1 ENHRY, CDR2 SYGVKD. CDR3 bases: TGTGCCATCAGTGAGGGTGGGCAGGGCGCCACTGAAGCTTTCTTT. The encoded protein is CAISEGGQGATEAFF.

This clone was recorded once. The rearrangement links TRBV14 to TRBJ2-7; possible D gene TRBD1, 5 bases. Germline V gene lookup returns CDR1 SGHDN and CDR2 FVKESK. The CDR3 totals 16 residues. The ends were cut back, 4 bases at V and 2 bases at J, with 18 bases in the middle. CDR3: CASSLEAQGVPYEQYF. In nucleotides, the CDR3 is TGTGCCAGCAGCCTGGAAGCCCAGGGTGTACCCTACGAGCAGTACTTC.

This chain connects TRBV7-9 to TRBJ1-5; weak D call: TRBD1 (6 bases). The CDR3 consists of 14 residues. The ends were cut back, 7 bases at V and 4 bases at J, with 14 bases in the middle. Germline CDR1 is SEHNR and CDR2 is FQNEAQ (reference sequence). The CDR3 spells CASTGGGENQPQHF. Written as DNA, the CDR3 is TGTGCCAGCACCGGAGGGGGGGAGAATCAGCCCCAGCATTTT.

The chain employs TRBV10-1 and TRBJ1-3; 7 bases are shared with TRBD1. The CDR3 runs 21 residues. Looked up from germline, CDR1 is WNHNN and CDR2 is SYGVQD (reference sequence). V lost 5 bases to trimming and J lost 3 bases; unmatched junction nucleotides: 25. For the CDR3, the DNA is TGCGCCAGCAGTTTCCACGACAGGTACGACCACAGGCACAGGGGTGGAAACACCATATATTTT. Amino acids: CASSFHDRYDHRHRGGNTIYF.

The rearrangement uses TRBV5-1 and TRBJ2-1, with D perhaps matching TRBD1 (6 bases). From germline, CDR1 is SGHRS and CDR2 YFSETQ. V was shortened by 0 bases and J by 3 bases, with 13 bases between the two germline ends. This CDR3 is 16 amino acids long. CDR3 sequence reads: CASSLGTDGGYNEQFF. CDR3 nucleotide sequence: TGCGCCAGCAGCTTGGGGACAGACGGTGGCTACAATGAGCAGTTCTTC.

The gene calls are TRBV7-3 and TRBJ2-1, with D possibly TRBD2 on 7 matching bases. Germline V lookup: CDR1 SGHTA, CDR2 FQGTGA. The length of the CDR3 is 16 residues. V was shortened by 2 bases and J by 6 bases, with 17 bases between the two germline ends. The CDR3 here is CASSLVVGGGLNEQFF. CDR3 nucleotides: TGTGCCAGCAGCTTAGTAGTTGGCGGGGGCCTCAATGAGCAGTTCTTC.

The chain joins TRBV6-4 to TRBJ2-7; D is ambiguous. V lost 4 bases to trimming and J lost 0 bases, with 7 bases between them. The CDR3 sequence is 13 residues long. Germline V gives CDR1 MRHNA, CDR2 SNTAGT. The CDR3: CASSVAASYEQYF. The CDR3 DNA reads TGTGCCAGCAGTGTGGCGGCCTCCTACGAGCAGTACTTC.

CDR3 in DNA: TGTGCCATCCCACTCCTCCTGGCGGGGGGGCGTGAGCAGTTCTTC. Translating it yields CAIPLLLAGGREQFF. The rearrangement uses TRBV2 and TRBJ2-1; 9 nucleotides match TRBD2. Germline-derived CDR1 and CDR2 are SNHLY and FYNNEI. The length of the CDR3 is 15 residues. J was trimmed by 9 bases and V by 10 bases; bases with no gene match: 16.

The V and J genes are TRBV7-2 and TRBJ2-3; 9 positions match TRBD2. The ends lost 4 bases at V and 1 base at J; junction bases unmatched: 3. The CDR3 spans 15 residues. CDR1 is SGHTA and CDR2 is FQGNSA in the germline V gene. CDR3 region: CASSYLAGGTDTQYF. CDR3 nucleotide sequence: TGTGCCAGCAGCTACTTAGCGGGGGGCACAGATACGCAGTATTTT.

The chain links TRBV5-1 to TRBJ2-7; 7 bases line up with TRBD1. The CDR3 has 17 residues. Per the germline V gene, CDR1 is SGHRS and CDR2 is YFSETQ. The junction had 13 bases not matched to a gene; V was cut back by 4 bases and J by 0 bases. CDR3 sequence: CASSQQGKAGFSYEQYF. The CDR3 DNA reads as TGCGCCAGCAGCCAACAGGGGAAAGCCGGGTTCTCCTACGAGCAGTACTTC.

This clone came up once. This chain's CDR3 is CASSLGGGSSYEQYF. The CDR3 DNA follows: TGTGCCAGCAGCTTAGGCGGGGGTAGCTCCTACGAGCAGTACTTC. This chain joins TRBV7-2 and TRBJ2-7; 7 bases match TRBD2. V shed 1 base and J 0 bases; nucleotides not matched to a gene: 3. Germline lookup yields CDR1 SGHTA and CDR2 FQGNSA. The CDR3 is made up of 15 amino acids.

The genes are TRBV27 and TRBJ1-1, with D possibly matching TRBD1 (5 bases). Trimming removed 5 bases from V and 5 bases from J, with 30 bases in between. CDR3 length: 19 amino acids. Germline loops: CDR1 MNHEY, CDR2 SMNVEV (reference sequence). The CDR3 sequence is CASSPWGSGSWEGGTEAFF. In DNA form, the CDR3 reads TGTGCCAGCAGTCCATGGGGATCAGGGAGTTGGGAGGGCGGGACTGAAGCTTTCTTT.